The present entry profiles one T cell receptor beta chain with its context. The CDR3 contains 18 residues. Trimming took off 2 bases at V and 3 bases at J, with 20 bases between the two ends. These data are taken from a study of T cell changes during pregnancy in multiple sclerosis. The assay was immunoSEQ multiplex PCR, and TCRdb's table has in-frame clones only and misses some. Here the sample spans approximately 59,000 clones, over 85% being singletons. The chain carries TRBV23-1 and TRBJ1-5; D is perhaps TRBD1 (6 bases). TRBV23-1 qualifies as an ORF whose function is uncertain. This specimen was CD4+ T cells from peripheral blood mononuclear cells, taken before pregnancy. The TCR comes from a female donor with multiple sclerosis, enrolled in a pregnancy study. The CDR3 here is CASSQSPTTGQLNQPQHF. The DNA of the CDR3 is TGCGCCAGCAGTCAAAGCCCGACGACCGGACAGCTCAATCAGCCCCAGCATTTT.